Each of the 15 T cell receptor beta chains below was sequenced from the same sample in a study of spatial heterogeneity in lung cancer (dated 2019 in TCRdb). Results and caveats for the whole study, not just this receptor: The number of expanded intratumoral alpha and beta TCRs correlated with the tumor nonsynonymous mutation count.

The library was prepared using 5' RACE. Sequencing took place on a NextSeq 500. The public reads were reprocessed in TCRdb via fastp at Q25 and MiXCR, keeping in-frame beta chains. Each entry is one CDR3 protein sequence, shown with its most common DNA and genes. Across this sample there are about 100,000 distinct CDR3 sequences, with under 4.5% seen only once. The ten top clones hold roughly 20% of the sample. These receptors' targets are unknown. Reading the label with the study, this specimen's time point is: sample taken at primary tumor resection. The input for sequencing was lung tumor tissue, taken at surgery. The receptor source for this set is a male donor with early-stage non-small cell lung cancer.

This clonotype came up many times. The J gene is TRBJ1-6, the V gene TRBV7-2; D ambiguous. The germline V gene encodes CDR1 SGHTA and CDR2 FQGNSA. The CDR3 loop spans 15 amino acids. Trimming pared 5 bases from V and 7 bases from J, leaving 15 bases between. CDR3: CASSPGPQRNSPLHF. The CDR3, as DNA: TGTGCCAGCAGCCCCGGGCCTCAACGAAATTCACCCCTCCACTTT.

The rearrangement uses TRBV6-2 or TRBV6-3 and TRBJ2-5, with 7 bases identical to TRBD1. V was clipped by 2 bases and J by 1 base; unmatched bases: 7. Per the germline V gene, CDR1 is MNHEY and CDR2 is SVGEGT. This CDR3 spans 16 amino acids. The CDR3 loop reads CASSYETGFVQETQYF. CDR3 sequence (DNA): TGTGCCAGCAGTTACGAGACAGGGTTTGTCCAAGAGACCCAGTACTTC.

This clonotype was observed at least ten times. J is TRBJ2-7 and V is TRBV6-1; D is perhaps TRBD2 (7 bases). V was cut by 2 bases and J by 3 bases, with 14 bases left in between. Germline V gives CDR1 MNHNS, CDR2 SASEGT. This CDR3 is built from 15 residues. Here the CDR3 reads CASSETGGAFYEQYF. The CDR3 nucleotides read TGTGCCAGCAGTGAAACGGGGGGCGCGTTCTACGAGCAGTACTTC.

This clonotype was seen many times. The chain couples TRBV16 to TRBJ2-1; the match to TRBD1 covers 9 bases. The CDR3 length is 11 residues. V was pared by 4 bases and J by 14 bases, with 3 bases of the junction left unmatched. Germline-derived CDR1 and CDR2 are KGHSY and FQNENV. CDR3: CASSLTGGKFF. In DNA form, the CDR3 reads TGTGCCAGCAGCCTGACAGGGGGGAAGTTCTTC.

The chain is built from TRBV27 and TRBJ2-3; TRBD1 or TRBD2 may be the D gene (5 bases each). The CDR3 spans 14 residues. Germline CDR1 is MNHEY and CDR2 is SMNVEV (reference sequence). Trimming took off 4 bases at V and 4 bases at J, with 12 bases between the two ends. The CDR3: CASSSAGRADTQYF. In DNA form, the CDR3 reads TGTGCCAGCAGTTCGGCGGGCAGGGCAGATACGCAGTATTTT.

This clonotype was seen ten or more times. The rearrangement uses TRBV20-1 and TRBJ2-7, with D uncertain. Germline assignment: CDR1 DFQATT and CDR2 SNEGSKA (reference sequence). The CDR3 has 13 amino acids. V was pared by 3 bases and J by 2 bases, with 11 bases between. In nucleotides, the CDR3 is TGCAGTGCTAGTCCCGGTGGCGCCTACGAGCAGTACTTC. Translating it yields CSASPGGAYEQYF.

The chain recombines TRBV7-8 with TRBJ2-4, with D perhaps TRBD1 (5 bases). Germline CDR1 is SGHVS and CDR2 is FQNEAQ. Trimming left V 5 bases short and J 7 bases short, with 18 bases between. The CDR3 has 15 residues. CDR3 sequence reads: CASSPTQGSWNIQYF. Written as DNA, the CDR3 is TGTGCCAGCAGCCCAACCCAGGGATCGTGGAACATTCAGTACTTC.

The V call is TRBV12-3 or TRBV12-4, the J call TRBJ1-2; D not resolved. The CDR3 length is 14 residues. V was trimmed by 5 bases and J by 8 bases, leaving 18 bases between them. CDR3 DNA: TGTGCCAGCAGTGCTACCACCTGGCTTCTCGGCTACACCTTC. As protein: CASSATTWLLGYTF.

Regarding this clonotype: A much more abundant neighbour one base away suggests this may be a read error. The chain recombines TRBV7-9 with TRBJ2-3; TRBD1 matches at 7 bases. The germline gives CDR1 SEHNR, CDR2 FQNEAQ (reference sequence). V shed 5 bases and J 5 bases; nucleotides not matched to a gene: 10. The CDR3 length is 15 residues. CDR3 protein: CASSPGDSGGDTQYF. The CDR3, as DNA: TGTGCCAGCAGCCCAGGGGACAGTGGGGGAGATACGCAGTATTTT.

This clonotype has ten or more counts. The chain links TRBV7-2 to TRBJ2-3; 7 bases line up with TRBD1. Germline assignment: CDR1 SGHTA and CDR2 FQGNSA. The V segment lost 1 base and the J segment 1 base; nucleotides outside the gene matches: 11. The CDR3 loop spans 18 amino acids. The CDR3 nucleotides are TGTGCCAGCAGCTTAGGGAGCTTTTTAGGGGGCCGCACAGATACGCAGTATTTT. The encoded protein is CASSLGSFLGGRTDTQYF.

This clonotype has a handful of counts. The chain recombines TRBV6-6 with TRBJ2-1; D might be TRBD2 (6 bases). Germline V gives CDR1 MNHNY, CDR2 SVGAGI (reference sequence). V was trimmed by 5 bases and J by 9 bases, leaving 14 bases between them. The CDR3 consists of 13 residues. The CDR3, as DNA: TGTGCCAGCAGTCACCAACTAGCCGGTGAGCAGTTCTTC. This gives the protein CASSHQLAGEQFF.

In this sample, this clonotype turned up many times. In DNA, the CDR3 is TGTGCCAGCAGTCTAGCGGGAGCCACCGGGGAGCTGTTTTTT. Its protein product is CASSLAGATGELFF. This rearrangement joins TRBV6-5 to TRBJ2-2; TRBD2 agrees at 10 bases. The CDR3 loop spans 14 amino acids. Trimming at V came to 5 bases and at J to 4 bases, leaving 1 base not matched to a gene. Germline values: CDR1 MNHEY, CDR2 SVGAGI.

A few counts support this clonotype. The chain recombines TRBV12-3 or TRBV12-4 with TRBJ1-2; D not certain. V lost 3 bases and J lost 6, with 11 bases in between. This CDR3 has 13 amino acids. The CDR3 bases are TGTGCCAGCAGTTTTGCAAGCGGCGATGGCTACACCTTC. Translated: CASSFASGDGYTF.

Many counts were recorded for this clonotype. This chain joins TRBV6-5 and TRBJ2-2; 9 nucleotides line up with TRBD1. Germline trimming cut 0 bases from V and 6 bases from J; bases unmatched to any gene: 8. This CDR3 is built from 17 residues. Germline V gene data show CDR1 as MNHEY and CDR2 as SVGAGI. CDR3 residues: CASSYSFGTGKAGELFF. DNA of the CDR3: TGTGCCAGCAGTTACTCATTCGGGACAGGGAAGGCCGGGGAGCTGTTTTTT.

This clonotype occurred many times. The chain recombines TRBV20-1 with TRBJ1-2; perhaps TRBD1 as D (5 bases). Trimming left V 6 bases short and J 2 bases short, with 13 bases between. This CDR3 spans 13 amino acids. Germline lookup yields CDR1 DFQATT and CDR2 SNEGSKA (reference sequence). The CDR3 sequence is CSALARDNYGYTF. CDR3 DNA sequence: TGCAGTGCCCTAGCCCGGGACAACTATGGCTACACCTTC.